This record covers a single T cell receptor beta chain. Its antigen is still unknown. This sample was taken from a study of T cell responses to AZD1222 COVID-19 vaccine. Study-level points and caveats: Seropositivity was recorded at baseline in only a handful of AZD1222 recipients. Reportedly, nearly half the spike-specific TCRs target unmutated variant regions.

Clones were read by immunoSEQ multiplex PCR, and TCRdb kept only the in-frame ones, dropping some. The data show 200,000 or so clones, with around 92% seen just once and roughly 8.4% held by the top ten. The input for sequencing was peripheral blood, taken on day 0 of AZD1222 vaccination. The receptor comes from an adult in good health.

The CDR3, as DNA: TGTGCCAGCAGCTCCAGGGTCGCGGGAGATACGCAGTATTTT. This translates into CASSSRVAGDTQYF. The rearrangement joins TRBV7-3 to TRBJ2-3, with D perhaps given as TRBD1 or TRBD2 (5 bases each). V was clipped by 4 bases and J by 5 bases, with 13 bases between them. There are 14 residues in the CDR3. Germline assignment: CDR1 SGHTA and CDR2 FQGTGA. Full variable domain (outside the CDR3, taken from reference TRBV7-3 and TRBJ2-3): GAGVSQTPSNKVTEKGKYVELRCDPISGHTALYWYRQSLGQGPEFLIYFQGTGAADDSGLPNDRFFAVRPEGSVSTLKIQRTERGDSAVYLCASSSRVAGDTQYFGPGTRLTVL.